This T cell receptor beta chain was retrieved from a study of T cells in Graves' hyperthyroidism and ophthalmopathy. Study in general: Peripheral blood specimens were obtained at initial diagnosis, prior to any treatment. Points from the study as a whole: Through a model of 13 V-J features, ophthalmopathy was separated from stable hyperthyroidism. Ophthalmopathy prediction by the model preceded onset by a median approximately six months.

The table lists this clonotype with many counts. Its target is not known. Trimming removed 0 bases from V and 7 bases from J; junction bases left unmatched: 5. CDR3 length: 14 amino acids. Per the germline V gene, CDR1 is MNHEY and CDR2 is SVGAGI. RNA transcripts were the template for amplifying TCR beta CDR3 regions. When the TCR CDR3 underwent first-round RT-PCR, the HTBI primer set was used. From the multiplex PCR reads, TCRdb called clonotypes with MiXCR, one entry per CDR3 protein. This table has about 620,000 distinct CDR3 sequences, around 15% appearing once. The PBMCs were taken from roughly 10 ml of fresh peripheral blood.

This chain connects TRBV6-5 to TRBJ1-2, with 7 bases fitting TRBD1. The specimen was blood. The clonotype was recovered from a woman between 25 and 40 years old with Graves' hyperthyroidism. This chain's CDR3 is CASSYSPTGSGYTF. The CDR3, as DNA: TGTGCCAGCAGTTACTCTCCGACAGGGTCTGGCTACACCTTC.